Listed here are 24 T cell receptor beta chains from one sample, sequenced in a study of blood T cell repertoires in COVID-19. Some clones are missing from TCRdb's copy, which holds only in-frame ones; the method was immunoSEQ multiplex PCR. The sample has approximately 57,000 clones, around 80% seen once. Sequencing was done on a sample of peripheral blood. The receptors stem from a woman of 80 years or more with acute or convalescent COVID-19.

This clone was seen only a few times. V usage is TRBV2 and J usage is TRBJ1-2; tentative D call: TRBD1 (5 bases). CDR1 is SNHLY, CDR2 FYNNEI, per germline. This CDR3 has 17 residues. The V gene lost 3 bases and the J gene lost 6 bases, with 23 bases spanning the gap. The DNA of the CDR3 is TGTGCCAGCAGTGAGTGGGGCTCGCCTTTTTCGGCTAATGGCTACACCTTC. It translates to CASSEWGSPFSANGYTF.

This clone was picked up a small number of times. This chain joins TRBV19 and TRBJ1-1; the D gene is possibly TRBD1 (5 bases). Trimming removed 7 bases at V and 0 bases at J, with 9 bases between. Germline assignment: CDR1 LNHDA and CDR2 SQIVND (reference sequence). The CDR3 sequence is 13 residues long. CDR3 bases: TGTGCCAGTAAGGGGAGGATGAACACTGAAGCTTTCTTT. Protein product: CASKGRMNTEAFF.

The chain carries TRBV11-2 and TRBJ2-5; 9 nucleotides match TRBD2. Germline CDR1 reads SGHAT; CDR2 reads FQNNGV. This CDR3 contains 17 residues. J gave up 5 bases and V 0 bases, and 10 bases lay outside the gene matches. The CDR3 DNA sequence: TGTGCCAGCAGCTTAGATCTAGAGGCGGGAGGGTGGGAGACCCAGTACTTC. Translation: CASSLDLEAGGWETQYF.

J is TRBJ2-7 and V is TRBV27; possibly TRBD2 for D (6 bases). V was pared by 4 bases and J by 3 bases, with 10 bases between. The CDR3 has 13 amino acids. Per germline, CDR1 MNHEY and CDR2 SMNVEV (reference sequence). The CDR3 DNA is TGTGCCAGCAGTTGGGTGGGGGGCTACGAGCAGTACTTC. Translating gives CASSWVGGYEQYF.

The V call is TRBV5-1, the J call TRBJ2-5, with TRBD1 as a possible D gene (6 bases). The CDR3 is made up of 14 amino acids. Trimming cost V 4 bases and J 4 bases, with 14 bases left between them. From germline, CDR1 is SGHRS and CDR2 YFSETQ. CDR3 bases: TGCGCCAGCAGCGGGCAGGGGTCTACAGAGACCCAGTACTTC. Encoded protein: CASSGQGSTETQYF.

The genes are TRBV29-1 and TRBJ2-6; 10 positions agree with TRBD1. Germline loops: CDR1 SQVTM, CDR2 ANQGSEA. V was clipped by 6 bases and J by 2 bases; unmatched bases: 10. This CDR3 has 17 amino acids. CDR3 sequence (DNA): TGCAGCGTCAAGGGACAGGGGACCCGTACTGGGGCCAACGTCCTGACTTTC. Translating it yields CSVKGQGTRTGANVLTF.

The DNA of the CDR3 is TGTGCCTGGACACGGGGGGGCCGGCATGAGCAGTTCTTC. The encoded protein is CAWTRGGRHEQFF. The V and J genes are TRBV30 and TRBJ2-1, with 8 bases identical to TRBD2. This CDR3 contains 13 residues. Germline V gene lookup returns CDR1 GTSNPN and CDR2 SVGIG (reference sequence). V lost 4 bases and J lost 8; bases outside the gene matches: 7.

This sequence joins TRBV3-1 (or the pseudogene TRBV3-2) and TRBJ1-2, with D perhaps matching TRBD1 (6 bases). The V gene's germline CDR1 is LGHDT and CDR2 YNNKEL (reference sequence). The V end was cut by 1 base, the J end by 5 bases, with 8 bases between. The CDR3 extends over 13 amino acids. The CDR3 sequence: CASSQVQGYGYTF. The CDR3, as DNA: TGTGCCAGCAGCCAAGTACAGGGTTATGGCTACACCTTC.

V and J are TRBV27 and TRBJ1-1, with D maybe TRBD1 (5 bases). Germline CDR1 reads MNHEY; CDR2 reads SMNVEV (reference sequence). This CDR3 region has 16 residues. The V end was cut by 4 bases, the J end by 4 bases, with 19 bases between. The CDR3 nucleotides read TGTGCCAGCAGTTCGGGTTTGGGCGGGGGGATCACTGAAGCTTTCTTT. It specifies CASSSGLGGGITEAFF.

Only one count was recorded for this clone. The chain has TRBV19 and TRBJ2-1; the match to TRBD2 covers 9 bases. The CDR3 extends over 15 amino acids. V dropped 1 base and J dropped 10; count of bases not matched to a gene: 8. Germline CDR1 LNHDA, CDR2 SQIVND (reference sequence). This CDR3 reads CASSIVSGREKEQFF. CDR3 coding DNA: TGTGCCAGTAGTATAGTTAGCGGGAGAGAGAAAGAGCAGTTCTTC. Complete variable domain (other parts from reference TRBV19 and TRBJ2-1): DGGITQSPKYLFRKEGQNVTLSCEQNLNHDAMYWYRQDPGQGLRLIYYSQIVNDFQKGDIAEGYSVSREKKESFPLTVTSAQKNPTAFYLCASSIVSGREKEQFFGPGTRLTVL.

The rearrangement links TRBV30 to TRBJ2-5; D gene uncertain. With 0 bases removed from V and 4 bases from J, the gap between germline ends came to 12 bases. Germline loops: CDR1 GTSNPN, CDR2 SVGIG (reference sequence). The CDR3 runs to 14 residues. The CDR3 spells CAWSVRWSGETQYF. Written as DNA, the CDR3 is TGTGCCTGGAGTGTACGGTGGAGTGGAGAGACCCAGTACTTC.

V usage is TRBV7-3 and J usage is TRBJ2-3; TRBD2 matches at 7 bases. V lost 5 bases, J lost 5 bases, and 4 bases stayed unmatched. Per germline, CDR1 SGHTA and CDR2 FQGTGA. The CDR3 loop spans 13 amino acids. The CDR3 loop reads CASSPLAGDTQYF. The CDR3 DNA reads as TGTGCCAGCAGCCCATTAGCGGGAGATACGCAGTATTTT.

This clone was picked up a small number of times. The V call is TRBV7-9, the J call TRBJ1-2; D may be TRBD1 (6 bases). V gave up 3 bases and J gave up 3 bases, with 8 bases separating them. The V gene's germline CDR1 is SEHNR and CDR2 FQNEAQ (reference sequence). The CDR3 is 13 amino acids. CDR3 protein: CASSFAGDYGYTF. The CDR3 nucleotides are TGTGCCAGCAGCTTCGCAGGGGACTATGGCTACACCTTC.

The table lists this clone with a count of one. The chain recombines TRBV3-1 (or the pseudogene TRBV3-2) with TRBJ2-5, with a tentative D call TRBD2 (5 bases). The V gene's germline CDR1 is LGHDT and CDR2 YNNKEL (reference sequence). The V end lost 3 bases, the J end lost 2 bases, and 13 bases lay between the germline ends. This CDR3 is 15 amino acids long. CDR3: CASSQNSGIQETQYF. The DNA of the CDR3 is TGTGCCAGCAGCCAGAACAGCGGAATTCAAGAGACCCAGTACTTC.

This chain links TRBV29-1 with TRBJ1-5; 7 bases fit TRBD1. This CDR3 contains 16 residues. With 7 bases clipped from V and 2 bases from J, the junction kept 14 bases outside the gene matches. Germline assignment: CDR1 SQVTM and CDR2 ANQGSEA. CDR3 sequence (DNA): TGCAGCGCCTGTCGGTCACAGGGGACAGGCAATCAGCCCCAGCATTTT. Residues: CSACRSQGTGNQPQHF.

This clone was recorded once. The V and J genes are TRBV18 and TRBJ1-3; D gene uncertain. Per the germline V gene, CDR1 is KGHSH and CDR2 is LQKENI. Trimming pared 3 bases from V and 0 bases from J, leaving 9 bases between. The CDR3 spans 15 residues. This chain's CDR3 is CASSPKQNSGNTIYF. The DNA for the CDR3 is TGTGCCAGCTCACCGAAACAAAACTCTGGAAACACCATATATTTT.

V usage is TRBV21-1 and J usage is TRBJ2-1; TRBD1, the table's D call, was not compared with the DNA. TRBV21-1 corresponds to a pseudogene. The CDR3 runs 15 residues. The CDR3 reads CASSKAGDRDNEQFF. In DNA form, the CDR3 reads TGTGCCAGCAGCAAAGCGGGGGACAGGGACAATGAGCAGTTCTTC.

The gene calls are TRBV29-1 and TRBJ2-5, with D maybe TRBD1 (6 bases). CDR1 is SQVTM, CDR2 ANQGSEA, per germline. CDR3 length: 13 amino acids. With 4 bases removed from V and 4 bases from J, the gap between germline ends came to 13 bases. CDR3 in amino acids: CSVAAQGRETQYF. CDR3 in DNA: TGCAGCGTTGCCGCCCAGGGGAGAGAGACCCAGTACTTC.

This clone turned up a few times. The genes are TRBV10-2 and TRBJ2-2, with D possibly TRBD1 on 6 matching bases. The V gene lost 8 bases and the J gene lost 4 bases, with 11 bases spanning the gap. This CDR3 is built from 13 residues. Germline CDR1 WSHSY, CDR2 SAAADI. CDR3 region: CASAGQLTGELFF. CDR3 in DNA: TGCGCCAGCGCAGGACAGCTCACCGGGGAGCTGTTTTTT.

This clone has only one observation. The rearrangement joins TRBV7-9 to TRBJ1-6, with 8 bases fitting TRBD1. The CDR3 loop spans 14 amino acids. J lost 13 bases, V lost 1 base, and 6 bases had no gene match. The germline CDR1 and CDR2 sequences are SEHNR and FQNEAQ (reference sequence). CDR3 nucleotides: TGTGCCAGCAGCTTAGTGCAGGGGGCGACCCCCCTCCACTTT. Translating gives CASSLVQGATPLHF. The whole variable domain, filled in from reference TRBV7-9 and TRBJ1-6, reads DTGVSQNPRHKITKRGQNVTFRCDPISEHNRLYWYRQTLGQGPEFLTYFQNEAQLEKSRLLSDRFSAERPKGSFSTLEIQRTEQGDSAMYLCASSLVQGATPLHFGNGTRLTVT.

DNA of the CDR3: TGTGCCAGCAGCGCCCCCCCACAGGAAAACATGGATTCACCCCTCCACTTT. Amino acids: CASSAPPQENMDSPLHF. The chain couples TRBV27 to TRBJ1-6, with TRBD1 as a possible D gene (5 bases). Looked up from germline, CDR1 is MNHEY and CDR2 is SMNVEV (reference sequence). V dropped 6 bases and J dropped 8 bases, with 23 bases sitting between them. The length of the CDR3 is 17 residues.

Only a few counts were recorded for this clone. The genes are TRBV15 and TRBJ2-2; 10 positions agree with TRBD1. The CDR3 sequence is 17 residues long. With V trimmed by 2 bases and J by 5 bases, 8 bases remained unmatched. From germline, CDR1 is LNHNV and CDR2 YYDKDF (reference sequence). The CDR3 region is CATSRKPGQGLTGELFF. Here the CDR3 DNA reads TGTGCCACCAGCAGAAAGCCGGGACAGGGGTTGACCGGGGAGCTGTTTTTT.

The chain links TRBV19 to TRBJ1-2, with a weak D call TRBD1 (6 bases). V was clipped by 3 bases and J by 4 bases, with 12 bases between them. There are 14 residues in the CDR3. Germline V gives CDR1 LNHDA, CDR2 SQIVND (reference sequence). The CDR3 loop is CASSISDSPYGYTF. CDR3 bases: TGTGCCAGTAGTATTTCGGACAGTCCCTATGGCTACACCTTC.

The chain employs TRBV6-5 and TRBJ2-1; D is possibly TRBD2 (5 bases). V dropped 8 bases and J dropped 2 bases, with 13 bases sitting between them. The CDR3 is made up of 14 amino acids. The germline gives CDR1 MNHEY, CDR2 SVGAGI. Here the CDR3 reads CASSLSGTYNEQFF. DNA for the CDR3: TGTGCCAGCTCCCTCTCGGGGACCTACAATGAGCAGTTCTTC.